This is a list of T cell receptor beta chains from one sample in a study of shared clonotypes between healthy human individuals. TCRdb's table, derived via immunoSEQ multiplex PCR, lists solely in-frame clones and lacks some. The sample lists around 980,000 clones; approximately 78% were seen once. The sequenced sample consisted of memory CD4+ T cells from PBMCs. Every receptor here comes from a young man in good health. Some clones in this sample may be carry-over from other donors' samples. CDR3s include the opening cysteine and the closing phenylalanine or tryptophan. D genes are given only for firm matches. Size values are once, few and many counts, or a class for expanded clones, and some rows have none.

J gene | D gene | V gene | clone size | CDR3 protein | CDR3 DNA
TRBJ2-3 | . | TRBV6-5 | . | CASRLPGLTTATQYF | TGTGCCAGCAGACTACCGGGACTTACCACAGCTACGCAGTATTTT
TRBJ2-3 | TRBD1 | TRBV29-1 | . | CSADRGSTDTQYF | TGCAGCGCCGACAGGGGGAGCACAGATACGCAGTATTTT
TRBJ1-1 | . | TRBV2 | . | CASSDLGPAFF | TGTGCCAGCAGTGATCTTGGCCCCGCTTTCTTT
TRBJ1-4 | . | TRBV18 | . | CASSPGLGNEKLFF | TGTGCCAGCTCACCAGGACTGGGAAATGAAAAACTGTTTTTT
TRBJ2-2 | TRBD1 | TRBV7-2 | . | CASSSQGVGAGELFF | TGTGCCAGCAGCTCACAGGGGGTAGGGGCCGGGGAGCTGTTTTTT
TRBJ2-1 | . | TRBV2 | . | CASTRGLYNEQFF | TGTGCCAGCACCCGGGGCCTCTACAATGAGCAGTTCTTC
TRBJ2-3 | TRBD1 | TRBV30 | . | CAWSGGQGADTQYF | TGTGCCTGGAGTGGGGGACAGGGAGCAGATACGCAGTACTTT
TRBJ2-7 | . | TRBV27 | . | CASSTDRRLYEQYF | TGTGCCAGCAGTACGGACAGACGACTCTACGAGCAGTACTTC
TRBJ2-1 | TRBD2 | TRBV7-3 | . | CASSLRSGSYNEQFF | TGTGCCAGCAGCTTACGTAGCGGGTCCTACAATGAGCAGTTCTTC
TRBJ2-1 | TRBD2 | TRBV6-5 | . | CASSYRGLAGGDEQFF | TGTGCCAGCAGTTACCGGGGACTAGCGGGAGGGGATGAGCAGTTCTTC
TRBJ2-3 | . | TRBV18 | . | CASSQPRQNTDTQYF | TGTGCCAGCTCCCAACCTCGACAGAACACAGATACGCAGTATTTT
TRBJ1-1 | TRBD1 | TRBV18 | . | CASSDGQGSGEAFF | TGTGCCAGCTCAGATGGACAGGGGTCCGGCGAAGCTTTCTTT
TRBJ1-1 | . | TRBV2 | . | CASSEFPNTEAFF | TGTGCCAGCAGTGAGTTTCCGAACACTGAAGCTTTCTTT
TRBJ1-5 | . | TRBV6-4 | . | CASSATGALGPQHF | TGTGCCAGCAGTGCCACAGGCGCCCTCGGGCCCCAGCATTTT
TRBJ1-5 | . | TRBV2 | once | CASRDQGLSNQPQHF | TGTGCCAGCAGAGATCAGGGACTTAGCAATCAGCCCCAGCATTTT
TRBJ2-7 | . | TRBV5-1 | . | CASSLEGLSYEQYF | TGCGCCAGCAGCTTGGAGGGACTTTCCTACGAGCAGTACTTC
TRBJ1-2 | TRBD1 | TRBV7-2 | . | CASSSRDRIYGYTF | TGTGCCAGCAGCTCCCGGGACAGGATCTATGGCTACACCTTC
TRBJ2-2 | TRBD2 | TRBV7-6 | . | CASSPSGRIGTGELFF | TGTGCCAGCAGCCCCAGCGGGAGGATAGGCACCGGGGAGCTGTTTTTT
TRBJ2-3 | . | TRBV2 | . | CASSEVRGDTQYF | TGTGCCAGCAGTGAAGTTAGGGGAGATACGCAGTATTTT
TRBJ2-6 | TRBD1 | TRBV30 | . | CAWGRGNVLTF | TGTGCCTGGGGCAGGGGGAACGTCCTGACTTTC
TRBJ2-1 | . | TRBV5-6 | . | CASSLRGLNEQFF | TGTGCCAGCAGCTTGCGGGGCCTCAATGAGCAGTTCTTC
TRBJ2-1 | . | TRBV7-3 | . | CASSLNPSSYNEQFF | TGTGCCAGCAGCTTAAATCCCAGCTCCTACAATGAGCAGTTCTTC
TRBJ2-3 | . | TRBV2 | . | CASSVASRADTQYF | TGTGCCAGCAGTGTGGCTAGCAGGGCGGATACGCAGTATTTT
TRBJ2-1 | . | TRBV6-1 | few | CASSVRRQIYNEQFF | TGTGCCAGCAGTGTGAGACGGCAGATCTACAATGAGCAGTTCTTC
TRBJ1-2 | TRBD1 | TRBV28 | . | CASSSPGQGVIFGYTF | TGTGCCAGCAGTTCTCCCGGACAGGGTGTTATCTTCGGCTACACCTTC
TRBJ2-1 | TRBD2 | TRBV7-9 | . | CASSPLGRSGSYNEQFF | TGTGCCAGCAGCCCCCTAGGGCGTAGCGGGAGTTACAATGAGCAGTTCTTC
TRBJ2-5 | TRBD1 | TRBV4-1 | . | CASSPTTPGTGGVETQYF | TGCGCCAGCAGCCCCACCACTCCCGGGACAGGGGGCGTAGAGACCCAGTACTTC
TRBJ2-7 | . | TRBV6-6 | . | CASSYWDASYEQYF | TGTGCCAGCAGTTACTGGGACGCTTCCTACGAGCAGTACTTC
TRBJ2-5 | . | TRBV7-2 | . | CASSLAFGNQETQYF | TGTGCCAGCAGCTTAGCTTTTGGCAACCAAGAGACCCAGTACTTC
TRBJ2-1 | . | TRBV27 | . | CASSFLYNEQFF | TGTGCCAGCAGTTTTCTCTACAATGAGCAGTTCTTC
TRBJ1-2 | . | TRBV18 | . | CASSPGNNGGYGYTF | TGTGCCAGCTCACCGGGAAACAACGGAGGCTATGGCTACACCTTC
TRBJ2-6 | . | TRBV5-4 | . | CASSVSPGLTSGANVLTF | TGTGCCAGCAGCGTATCACCGGGCCTAACCTCTGGGGCCAACGTCCTGACTTTC
TRBJ2-7 | . | TRBV11-2 | few | CASSLDRSHEQYF | TGTGCCAGCAGCTTAGATCGTTCGCACGAGCAGTACTTC